Below are 16 T cell receptor beta chains sequenced from a single sample in a study of cytomegalovirus exposure and HLA in healthy donors. With 60 Vbeta and 13 Jbeta primers, the PCR was carried out. The data were produced by immunoSEQ multiplex PCR, yet TCRdb's version contains in-frame clones alone and is incomplete. This table holds around 33,000 clones. Sequencing was done on a sample of PBMCs. The receptors shown here come from a woman aged 35 to 49 in good health and CMV-seropositive.

The chain carries TRBV4-2 and TRBJ2-1; unclear D gene. Looked up from germline, CDR1 is LGHNA and CDR2 is YNFKEQ. The V end lost 0 bases, the J end lost 6 bases, and 12 bases lay between the germline ends. The CDR3 contains 15 residues. The CDR3 sequence is CASSQESREVNEQFF. The CDR3 DNA reads as TGTGCCAGCAGCCAAGAATCTAGAGAAGTCAATGAGCAGTTCTTC.

The chain joins TRBV5-6 to TRBJ2-5; 7 bases match TRBD2. From germline, CDR1 is SGHDT and CDR2 YYEEEE. V lost 4 bases, J lost 5 bases, and 8 bases stayed unmatched. This CDR3 is built from 14 residues. The CDR3, as DNA: TGTGCCAGCAGCCCGTGGGGGGGTCTGGAGACCCAGTACTTC. Amino acids: CASSPWGGLETQYF. The full variable domain, its missing parts supplied by reference TRBV5-6 and TRBJ2-5, is DAGVTQSPTHLIKTRGQQVTLRCSPKSGHDTVSWYQQALGQGPQFIFQYYEEEERQRGNFPDRFSGHQFPNYSSELNVNALLLGDSALYLCASSPWGGLETQYFGPGTRLLVL.

V gene TRBV4-2 combines with J gene TRBJ2-3; 13 nucleotides agree with TRBD2. V shed 0 bases, J shed 4 bases, and the junction held 7 bases outside the gene matches. Germline CDR1 LGHNA, CDR2 YNFKEQ. The length of the CDR3 is 18 residues. CDR3 DNA: TGTGCCAGCAGCCAAGAGGGACTAGCGGGATTGGGGTCAGATACGCAGTATTTT. Residues: CASSQEGLAGLGSDTQYF.

This clone registers medium-sized by frequency. This chain links TRBV19 with TRBJ2-7; maybe TRBD1 (6 bases). CDR1 and CDR2 (germline): LNHDA, SQIVND (reference sequence). The CDR3 has 16 amino acids. Trimming stripped 5 bases from V and 4 bases from J, with 21 bases between. CDR3 in DNA: TGTGCCAGTAGTCCCCGCCCAAGGGGGTTGGAATACGAGCAGTACTTC. This translates into CASSPRPRGLEYEQYF.

The J gene is TRBJ1-5, the V gene TRBV28, with a possible D match to TRBD1 (5 bases). The CDR3 sequence is 15 residues long. CDR1 and CDR2 (germline): MDHEN, SYDVKM. V shed 6 bases and J shed 4 bases, with 16 bases lying between them. CDR3 amino acids: CASSPGRIGNQPQHF. CDR3 nucleotides: TGTGCCAGCAGCCCAGGGAGGATAGGGAATCAGCCCCAGCATTTT.

V gene TRBV25-1 combines with J gene TRBJ2-7; the match to TRBD1 covers 11 bases. The CDR3 has 14 residues. CDR1 is MGHDK, CDR2 SYGVNS, per germline. The junction had 7 bases not matched to a gene; V was cut back by 10 bases and J by 2 bases. CDR3 bases: TGTGCCACCGTAACGGACAGGGGGCCCTACGAGCAGTACTTC. It encodes CATVTDRGPYEQYF.

The chain recombines TRBV15 with TRBJ1-2; a possible D gene is TRBD1 (6 bases). This CDR3 region has 15 residues. The V end was cut by 0 bases, the J end by 4 bases, with 12 bases between. The germline CDR1 and CDR2 sequences are LNHNV and YYDKDF (reference sequence). DNA for the CDR3: TGTGCCACCAGCAGAGATCAGGGGTCGAGCTATGGCTACACCTTC. Translation gives CATSRDQGSSYGYTF.

The chain employs TRBV27 and TRBJ2-1; 7 bases map to TRBD1. V trimming: 2 bases; J trimming: 0 bases; junction bases outside the gene matches: 1. CDR1 and CDR2 (germline): MNHEY, SMNVEV (reference sequence). The length of the CDR3 is 15 residues. CDR3 DNA: TGTGCCAGCAGTTTACCAGGGGGCTCCTACAATGAGCAGTTCTTC. Translated: CASSLPGGSYNEQFF.

The chain has TRBV18 and TRBJ2-2, with 14 bases that match TRBD2. V was clipped by 3 bases and J by 8 bases; unmatched bases: 8. CDR3 length: 17 amino acids. The germline V gene encodes CDR1 KGHSH and CDR2 LQKENI. The CDR3 nucleotides are TGTGCCAGCTCACCTTTCGGACTAGCGGGAGGATCTGGGGAGCTGTTTTTT. Its protein is CASSPFGLAGGSGELFF. The full variable domain, in which reference TRBV18 and TRBJ2-2 provide the parts outside the CDR3, is NAGVMQNPRHLVRRRGQEARLRCSPMKGHSHVYWYRQLPEEGLKFMVYLQKENIIDESGMPKERFSAEFPKEGPSILRIQQVVRGDSAAYFCASSPFGLAGGSGELFFGEGSRLTVL.

The CDR3 loop is CASSVAQLAADTQYF. CDR3 sequence (DNA): TGTGCCAGCAGCGTAGCCCAACTAGCGGCAGATACGCAGTATTTT. V is TRBV9 and J is TRBJ2-3, with TRBD2 matching 8 bases. The V gene end was trimmed by 0 bases and the J gene end by 4 bases; junction bases not matched to a gene: 4. The CDR3 is 15 amino acids. Germline assignment: CDR1 SGDLS and CDR2 YYNGEE.

The chain uses TRBV9 and TRBJ2-1; TRBD2 agrees at 16 bases. The CDR3 consists of 22 residues. Germline CDR1 is SGDLS and CDR2 is YYNGEE. J gave up 2 bases and V 2 bases, and 16 bases lay outside the gene matches. CDR3 nucleotides: TGTGCCAGCAGCGTTCGGGACCCAAGACTTGGGACTAGCGGGAGGGCCTACAATGAGCAGTTCTTC. This translates into CASSVRDPRLGTSGRAYNEQFF.

V gene TRBV30 combines with J gene TRBJ2-4, with D perhaps matching TRBD2 (5 bases). V was clipped by 3 bases and J by 5 bases, with 11 bases between them. The CDR3 totals 13 residues. Germline CDR1 and CDR2: GTSNPN and SVGIG (reference sequence). CDR3 nucleotides: TGTGCCTGGAGCTCGGGGATAGAAAACATTCAGTACTTC. Its translation is CAWSSGIENIQYF.

For this clone: The conserved phenylalanine or tryptophan is not found at the CDR3 terminus, so this likely reflects a read error. The limits of the CDR3 on the DNA are not certain, so only TCRdb's listed CDR3 is given. The V gene is TRBV5-3, the J gene TRBJ2-4; TRBD1 is taken as the D call from the table, unchecked against the DNA. TRBV5-3 is noted as an ORF with a role that remains uncertain. The CDR3 totals 14 residues, both ends included. The CDR3 spells CARSGRDRGRERNI.

Notes on this clone: Germline is not matched at one junction end, which may reflect a read error. The chain links TRBV2 to TRBJ2-1; 7 positions agree with TRBD2. Germline-derived CDR1 and CDR2 are SNHLY and FYNNEI. The CDR3 length is 16 residues. Written as DNA, the CDR3 is TGTGCCAGCAGTGATACTAGCGCCTTCTCCGACAATGAGCAGTTCTTC. Translated, it gives CASSDTSAFSDNEQFF. The whole variable domain, filled in from reference TRBV2 and TRBJ2-1, reads EPEVTQTPSHQVTQMGQEVILRCVPISNHLYFYWYRQILGQKVEFLVSFYNNEISEKSEIFDDQFSVERPDGSNFTLKIRSTKLEDSAMYFCASSDTSAFSDNEQFFGPGTRLTVL.

The rearrangement links TRBV11-1 to TRBJ1-1, with D perhaps TRBD1 (5 bases). From germline, CDR1 is SGHAT and CDR2 FQDESV (reference sequence). V was trimmed by 5 bases and J by 0 bases, leaving 10 bases between them. The CDR3 covers 14 residues. This chain's CDR3 is CASSPGNMNTEAFF. The CDR3, as DNA: TGTGCCAGCAGCCCAGGGAACATGAACACTGAAGCTTTCTTT.

The genes are TRBV10-1 and TRBJ1-1, with 8 bases identical to TRBD1. Germline V gives CDR1 WNHNN, CDR2 SYGVQD (reference sequence). V lost 4 bases to trimming and J lost 11 bases; unmatched junction nucleotides: 9. The CDR3 spans 13 residues. CDR3 sequence: CASSADRAVEAFF. The CDR3 DNA follows: TGCGCCAGCAGTGCGGACAGGGCCGTCGAGGCTTTCTTT.